This TCR beta chain appears in the sequencing data of a study of identical twins. Germline values: CDR1 SGHAT, CDR2 FQNNGV. This CDR3 has 16 residues. The V gene end was trimmed by 5 bases and the J gene end by 8 bases; junction bases not matched to a gene: 13. TCRdb called the 5' RACE reads again in MiXCR, with one record for every CDR3 protein. The sample carries some 500,000 distinct CDR3 sequences, 14% recorded once. This sample also appeared in a second study, on yellow fever vaccine responses in identical twins.

The TCR comes from a young woman in good health. The chain has TRBV11-2 and TRBJ2-1; 9 positions agree with TRBD1. Sequenced: CD4+ T cells sorted from blood. The DNA for the CDR3 is TGTGCCAGCAGCCCTCAACAGGGGGCTTGGCTCTATGAGCAGTTCTTC. This gives the protein CASSPQQGAWLYEQFF.